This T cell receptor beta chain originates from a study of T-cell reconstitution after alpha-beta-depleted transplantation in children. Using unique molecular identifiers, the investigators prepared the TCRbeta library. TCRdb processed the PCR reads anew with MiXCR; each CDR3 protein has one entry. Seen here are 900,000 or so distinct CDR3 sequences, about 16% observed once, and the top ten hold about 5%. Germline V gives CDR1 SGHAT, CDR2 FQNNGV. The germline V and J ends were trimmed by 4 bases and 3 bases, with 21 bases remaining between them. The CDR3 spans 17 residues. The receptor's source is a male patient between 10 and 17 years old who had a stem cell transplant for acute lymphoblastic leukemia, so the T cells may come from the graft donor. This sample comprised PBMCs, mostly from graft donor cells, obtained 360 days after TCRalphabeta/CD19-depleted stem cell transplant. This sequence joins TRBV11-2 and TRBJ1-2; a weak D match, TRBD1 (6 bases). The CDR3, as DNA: TGTGCCAGCAGCTCCTATCCCCGGGGGCGAAGGGACTATGGCTACACCTTC. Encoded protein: CASSSYPRGRRDYGYTF.